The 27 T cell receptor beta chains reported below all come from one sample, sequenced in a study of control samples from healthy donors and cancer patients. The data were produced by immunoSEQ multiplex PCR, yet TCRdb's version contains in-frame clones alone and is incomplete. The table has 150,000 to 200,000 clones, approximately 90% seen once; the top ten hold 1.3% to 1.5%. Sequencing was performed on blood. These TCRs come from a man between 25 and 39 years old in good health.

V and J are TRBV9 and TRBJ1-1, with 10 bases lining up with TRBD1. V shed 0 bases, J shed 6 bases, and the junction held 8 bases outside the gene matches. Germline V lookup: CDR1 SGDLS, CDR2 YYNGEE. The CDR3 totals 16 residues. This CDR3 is CASSVVGTGVNSEAFF. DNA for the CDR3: TGTGCCAGCAGCGTAGTTGGGACAGGGGTTAACTCTGAAGCTTTCTTT.

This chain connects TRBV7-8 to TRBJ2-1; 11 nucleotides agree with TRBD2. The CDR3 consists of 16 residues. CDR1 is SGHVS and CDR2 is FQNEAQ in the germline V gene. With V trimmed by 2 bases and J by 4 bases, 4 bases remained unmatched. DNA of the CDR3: TGTGCCAGCAGCTTAATCGGGACTAGCGGTTACAATGAGCAGTTCTTC. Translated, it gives CASSLIGTSGYNEQFF. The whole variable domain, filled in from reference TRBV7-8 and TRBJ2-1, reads GAGVSQSPRYKVAKRGQDVALRCDPISGHVSLFWYQQALGQGPEFLTYFQNEAQLDKSGLPSDRFFAERPEGSVSTLKIQRTQQEDSAVYLCASSLIGTSGYNEQFFGPGTRLTVL.

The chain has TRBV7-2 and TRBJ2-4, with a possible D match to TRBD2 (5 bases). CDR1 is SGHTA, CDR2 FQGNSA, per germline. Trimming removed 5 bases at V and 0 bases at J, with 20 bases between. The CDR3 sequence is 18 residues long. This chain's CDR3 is CASSPVASPGVAKNIQYF. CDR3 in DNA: TGTGCCAGCAGCCCCGTTGCGTCGCCCGGGGTAGCCAAAAACATTCAGTACTTC. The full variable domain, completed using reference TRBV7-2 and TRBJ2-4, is GAGVSQSPSNKVTEKGKDVELRCDPISGHTALYWYRQSLGQGLEFLIYFQGNSAPDKSGLPSDRFSAERTGGSVSTLTIQRTQQEDSAVYLCASSPVASPGVAKNIQYFGAGTRLSVL.

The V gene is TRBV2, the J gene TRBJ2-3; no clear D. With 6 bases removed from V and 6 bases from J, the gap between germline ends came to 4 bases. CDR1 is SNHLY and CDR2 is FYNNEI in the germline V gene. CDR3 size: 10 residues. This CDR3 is CASREDTQYF. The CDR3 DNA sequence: TGTGCCAGCAGAGAGGATACGCAGTATTTT.

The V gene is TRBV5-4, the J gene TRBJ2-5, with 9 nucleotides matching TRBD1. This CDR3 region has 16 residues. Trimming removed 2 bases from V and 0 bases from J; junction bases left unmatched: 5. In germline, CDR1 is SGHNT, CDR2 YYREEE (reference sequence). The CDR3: CASSFLTGGDQETQYF. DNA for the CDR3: TGTGCCAGCAGCTTCTTAACAGGGGGCGACCAAGAGACCCAGTACTTC.

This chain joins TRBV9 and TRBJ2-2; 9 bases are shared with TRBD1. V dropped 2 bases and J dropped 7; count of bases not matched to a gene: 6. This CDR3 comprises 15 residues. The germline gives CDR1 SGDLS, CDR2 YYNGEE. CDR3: CASSVLQGAGGELFF. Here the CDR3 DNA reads TGTGCCAGCAGCGTGCTACAGGGGGCTGGCGGGGAGCTGTTTTTT.

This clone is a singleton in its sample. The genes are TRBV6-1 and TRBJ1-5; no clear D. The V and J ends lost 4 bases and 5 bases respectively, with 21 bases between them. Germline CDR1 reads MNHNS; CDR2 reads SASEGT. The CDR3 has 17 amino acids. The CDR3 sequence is CASSAVGWQKADQPQHF. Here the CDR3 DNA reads TGTGCCAGCAGTGCGGTTGGTTGGCAGAAGGCGGATCAGCCCCAGCATTTT.

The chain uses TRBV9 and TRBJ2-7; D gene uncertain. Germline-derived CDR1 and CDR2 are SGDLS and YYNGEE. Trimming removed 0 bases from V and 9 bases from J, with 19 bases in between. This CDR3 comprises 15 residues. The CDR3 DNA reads TGTGCCAGCAGCGTAGAGCCCGGCCCCCAGTTCGGGCAGTACTTC. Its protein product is CASSVEPGPQFGQYF.

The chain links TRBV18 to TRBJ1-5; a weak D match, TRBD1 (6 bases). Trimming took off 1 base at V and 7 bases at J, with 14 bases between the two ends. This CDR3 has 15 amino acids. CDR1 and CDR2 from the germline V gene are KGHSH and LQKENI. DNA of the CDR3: TGTGCCAGCTCACCACGGGCCAGGGGAGAGCAGCCCCAGCATTTT. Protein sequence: CASSPRARGEQPQHF.

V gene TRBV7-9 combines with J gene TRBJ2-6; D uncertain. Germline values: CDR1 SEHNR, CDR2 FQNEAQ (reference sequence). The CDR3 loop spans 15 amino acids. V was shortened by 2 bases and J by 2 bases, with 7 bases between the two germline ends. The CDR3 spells CASSLRWAGANVLTF. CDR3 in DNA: TGTGCCAGCAGCTTAAGATGGGCTGGGGCCAACGTCCTGACTTTC. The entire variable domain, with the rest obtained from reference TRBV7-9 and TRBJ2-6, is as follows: DTGVSQNPRHKITKRGQNVTFRCDPISEHNRLYWYRQTLGQGPEFLTYFQNEAQLEKSRLLSDRFSAERPKGSFSTLEIQRTEQGDSAMYLCASSLRWAGANVLTFGAGSRLTVL.

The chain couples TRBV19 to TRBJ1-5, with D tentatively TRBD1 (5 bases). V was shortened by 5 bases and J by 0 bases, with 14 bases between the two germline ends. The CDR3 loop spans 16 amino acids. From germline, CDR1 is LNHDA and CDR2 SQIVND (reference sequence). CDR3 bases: TGTGCCAGTAGTCGGACGGGACGGACTAGCAATCAGCCCCAGCATTTT. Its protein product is CASSRTGRTSNQPQHF. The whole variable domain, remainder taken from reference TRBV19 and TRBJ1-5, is DGGITQSPKYLFRKEGQNVTLSCEQNLNHDAMYWYRQDPGQGLRLIYYSQIVNDFQKGDIAEGYSVSREKKESFPLTVTSAQKNPTAFYLCASSRTGRTSNQPQHFGDGTRLSIL.

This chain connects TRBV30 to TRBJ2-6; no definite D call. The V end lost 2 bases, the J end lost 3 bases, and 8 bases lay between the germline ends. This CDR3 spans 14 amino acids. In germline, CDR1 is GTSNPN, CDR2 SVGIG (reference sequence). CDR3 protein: CAWSWQNGANVLTF. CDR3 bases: TGTGCCTGGAGTTGGCAGAATGGGGCCAACGTCCTGACTTTC. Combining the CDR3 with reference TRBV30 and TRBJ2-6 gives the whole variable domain SQTIHQWPATLVQPVGSPLSLECTVEGTSNPNLYWYRQAAGRGLQLLFYSVGIGQISSEVPQNLSASRPQDRQFILSSKKLLLSDSGFYLCAWSWQNGANVLTFGAGSRLTVL.

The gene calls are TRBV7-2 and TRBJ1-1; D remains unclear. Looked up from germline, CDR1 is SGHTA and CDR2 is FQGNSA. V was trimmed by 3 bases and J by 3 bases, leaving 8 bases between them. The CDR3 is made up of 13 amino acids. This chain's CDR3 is CASSLGRYTEAFF. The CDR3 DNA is TGTGCCAGCAGCTTGGGGAGGTACACTGAAGCTTTCTTT.

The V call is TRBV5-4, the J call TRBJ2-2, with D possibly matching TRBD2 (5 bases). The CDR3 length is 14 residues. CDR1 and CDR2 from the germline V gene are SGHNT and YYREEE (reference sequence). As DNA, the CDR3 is TGTGCTGGCGCGGAGGCCATGAACACCGGGGAGCTGTTTTTT. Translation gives CAGAEAMNTGELFF.

The CDR3 reads CASSPFAFYGYTF. The CDR3 DNA is TGTGCCAGCAGTCCATTCGCGTTCTATGGCTACACCTTC. The V and J genes are TRBV27 and TRBJ1-2; no reliable D call. V shed 5 bases and J shed 4 bases, with 11 bases lying between them. The CDR3 loop spans 13 amino acids. Germline lookup yields CDR1 MNHEY and CDR2 SMNVEV (reference sequence).

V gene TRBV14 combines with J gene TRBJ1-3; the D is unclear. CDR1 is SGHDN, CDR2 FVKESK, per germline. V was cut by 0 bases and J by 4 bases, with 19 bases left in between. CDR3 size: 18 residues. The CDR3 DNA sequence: TGTGCCAGCAGCCAAGATCTGTCAGCTCGAGCTTTCGGAAACACCATATATTTT. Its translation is CASSQDLSARAFGNTIYF.

CDR3 loop: CASTIRRGGLAGELFF. The CDR3 DNA follows: TGTGCCAGCACCATCCGGCGGGGGGGCCTCGCCGGGGAGCTGTTTTTT. The chain recombines TRBV4-2 with TRBJ2-2; 9 bases are a match to TRBD2. Germline CDR1 and CDR2: LGHNA and YNFKEQ. The V and J ends lost 7 bases and 6 bases, in that order; junction bases with no gene match: 12. CDR3 length: 16 residues.

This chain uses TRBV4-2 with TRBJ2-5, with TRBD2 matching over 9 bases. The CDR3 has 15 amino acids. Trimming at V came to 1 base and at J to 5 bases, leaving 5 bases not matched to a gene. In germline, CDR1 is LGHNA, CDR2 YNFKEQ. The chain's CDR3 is CASSQGGGVGETQYF. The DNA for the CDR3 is TGTGCCAGCAGCCAAGGCGGGGGGGTCGGGGAGACCCAGTACTTC.

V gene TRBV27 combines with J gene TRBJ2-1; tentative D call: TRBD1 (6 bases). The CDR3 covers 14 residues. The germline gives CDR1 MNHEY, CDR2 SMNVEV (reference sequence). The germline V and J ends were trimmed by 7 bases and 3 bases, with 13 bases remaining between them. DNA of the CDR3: TGTGCCAGCACCCCGGGACAAGGCTACAATGAGCAGTTCTTC. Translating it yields CASTPGQGYNEQFF.

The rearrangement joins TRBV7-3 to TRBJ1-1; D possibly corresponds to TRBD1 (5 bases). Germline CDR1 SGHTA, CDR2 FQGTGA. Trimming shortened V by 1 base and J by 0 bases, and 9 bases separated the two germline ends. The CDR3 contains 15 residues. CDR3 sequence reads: CASSLMGGMNTEAFF. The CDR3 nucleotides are TGTGCCAGCAGCTTAATGGGGGGGATGAACACTGAAGCTTTCTTT.

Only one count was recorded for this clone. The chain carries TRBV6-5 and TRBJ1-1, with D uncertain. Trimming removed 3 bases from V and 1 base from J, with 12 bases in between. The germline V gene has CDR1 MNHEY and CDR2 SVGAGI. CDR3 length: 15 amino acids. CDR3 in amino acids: CASSYDDTGNTEAFF. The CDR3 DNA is TGTGCCAGCAGTTATGACGACACCGGGAACACTGAAGCTTTCTTT.

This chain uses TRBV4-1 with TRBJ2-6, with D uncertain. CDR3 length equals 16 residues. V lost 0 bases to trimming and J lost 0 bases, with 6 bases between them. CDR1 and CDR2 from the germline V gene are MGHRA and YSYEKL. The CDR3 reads CASSQEALSGANVLTF. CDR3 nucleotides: TGCGCCAGCAGCCAAGAGGCGCTCTCTGGGGCCAACGTCCTGACTTTC.

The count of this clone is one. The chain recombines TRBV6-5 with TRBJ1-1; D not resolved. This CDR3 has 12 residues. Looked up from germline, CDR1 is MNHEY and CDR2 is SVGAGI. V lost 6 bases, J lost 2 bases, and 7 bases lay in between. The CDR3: CASRGQNTEAFF. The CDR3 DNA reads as TGTGCCAGCAGGGGCCAAAACACTGAAGCTTTCTTT.

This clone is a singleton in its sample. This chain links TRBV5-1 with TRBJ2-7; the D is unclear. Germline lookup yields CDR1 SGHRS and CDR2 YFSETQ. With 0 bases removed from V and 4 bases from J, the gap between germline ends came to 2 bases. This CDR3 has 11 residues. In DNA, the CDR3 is TGCGCCAGCAGCTTGGATTACGAGCAGTACTTC. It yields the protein CASSLDYEQYF.

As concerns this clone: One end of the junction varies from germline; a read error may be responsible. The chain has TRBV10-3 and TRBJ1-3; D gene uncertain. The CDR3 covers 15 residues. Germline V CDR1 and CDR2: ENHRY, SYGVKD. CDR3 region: CAISEKSKTGSTIYF. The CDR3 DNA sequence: TGTGCCATCAGTGAGAAGTCAAAGACTGGAAGCACCATATATTTT.

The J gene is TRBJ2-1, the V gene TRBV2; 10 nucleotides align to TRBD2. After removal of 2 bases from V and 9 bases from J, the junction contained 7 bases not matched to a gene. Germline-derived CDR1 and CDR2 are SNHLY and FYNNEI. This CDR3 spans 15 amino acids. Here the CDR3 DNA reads TGTGCCAGCAGTGAAAGGAGCGGGGGGGGCTTTGAGCAGTTCTTC. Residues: CASSERSGGGFEQFF.

This CDR3 is CAWSVISGNEQFF. The CDR3 DNA reads TGTGCCTGGAGTGTAATTTCGGGGAATGAGCAGTTCTTC. V is TRBV30 and J is TRBJ2-1, with D maybe TRBD2 (5 bases). This CDR3 has 13 residues. CDR1 and CDR2 from the germline V gene are GTSNPN and SVGIG (reference sequence). Deletions cut 0 bases from V and 7 bases from J, with 10 bases between.